This entry lists 23 T cell receptor beta chains sequenced from one sample in a study of cytomegalovirus exposure and HLA in healthy donors. The primer mix had 60 Vbeta and 13 Jbeta primers. Profiling relied on immunoSEQ multiplex PCR, and the TCRdb table lists in-frame clones only, not all of them. Of under 150,000 clones listed, 70% to 80% are singletons. The sample comprised PBMCs. The receptors shown here come from a man aged 18 to 29 in good health and CMV-seronegative.

The genes are TRBV28 and TRBJ2-7; D is possibly TRBD2 (5 bases). There are 12 residues in the CDR3. CDR1 and CDR2 (germline): MDHEN, SYDVKM. Trimming took 7 bases from V and 0 from J, leaving 7 bases between them. The CDR3 loop is CASTGISYEQYF. The CDR3 DNA is TGTGCCAGCACCGGGATCTCCTACGAGCAGTACTTC.

The genes are TRBV2 and TRBJ2-7; 10 positions agree with TRBD2. V lost 3 bases to trimming and J lost 4 bases; unmatched junction nucleotides: 6. CDR3 length: 15 amino acids. CDR1 SNHLY and CDR2 FYNNEI come from the germline V gene. The CDR3 spells CASSDWSGGAYEQYF. CDR3 sequence (DNA): TGTGCCAGCAGTGATTGGAGCGGGGGGGCGTACGAGCAGTACTTC.

The rearrangement joins TRBV5-1 to TRBJ2-5; perhaps TRBD2 as D (5 bases). The germline gives CDR1 SGHRS, CDR2 YFSETQ. Trimming took 2 bases from V and 2 from J, leaving 10 bases between them. The CDR3 is 14 amino acids. CDR3 amino acids: CASSLIPGQETQYF. CDR3 sequence (DNA): TGCGCCAGCAGCTTAATCCCGGGACAAGAGACCCAGTACTTC. The full variable domain, rest sourced from reference TRBV5-1 and TRBJ2-5, is KAGVTQTPRYLIKTRGQQVTLSCSPISGHRSVSWYQQTPGQGLQFLFEYFSETQRNKGNFPGRFSGRQFSNSRSEMNVSTLELGDSALYLCASSLIPGQETQYFGPGTRLLVL.

The V call is TRBV9, the J call TRBJ2-1; no reliable D call. The length of the CDR3 is 16 residues. Trimming left V 0 bases short and J 0 bases short, with 10 bases between. From germline, CDR1 is SGDLS and CDR2 YYNGEE. For the CDR3, the DNA is TGTGCCAGCAGCGTAGTTGACTCGAGCTCCTACAATGAGCAGTTCTTC. Its translation: CASSVVDSSSYNEQFF.

The chain couples TRBV7-9 to TRBJ2-7; D might be TRBD2 (5 bases). V was trimmed by 4 bases and J by 2 bases, leaving 15 bases between them. Germline V gene data show CDR1 as SEHNR and CDR2 as FQNEAQ (reference sequence). The CDR3 sequence is 15 residues long. The CDR3 loop is CASSSGKERAYEQYF. In DNA form, the CDR3 reads TGTGCCAGCAGCTCCGGGAAGGAAAGGGCCTACGAGCAGTACTTC.

The V and J genes are TRBV15 and TRBJ2-3; unclear D gene. CDR1 is LNHNV and CDR2 is YYDKDF in the germline V gene (reference sequence). V lost 8 bases and J 2 bases, leaving 8 bases between the germline ends. This CDR3 has 12 amino acids. CDR3 sequence reads: CATLSATDTQYF. In DNA, the CDR3 is TGTGCCACCCTCAGCGCCACAGATACGCAGTATTTT.

CDR3 sequence (DNA): TGTGCCAGCAGCCTCCTGGTCGGGGGGAATTCACCCCTCCACTTT. This translates into CASSLLVGGNSPLHF. The chain has TRBV7-8 and TRBJ1-6; tentatively, D is TRBD1 (5 bases). V dropped 5 bases and J dropped 7 bases, with 15 bases sitting between them. Germline V gene sequence: CDR1 SGHVS, CDR2 FQNEAQ. The CDR3 totals 15 residues.

This sequence joins TRBV18 and TRBJ1-5; 8 bases map to TRBD1. This CDR3 spans 14 amino acids. Germline CDR1 and CDR2: KGHSH and LQKENI. V lost 3 bases, J lost 5 bases, and 3 bases stayed unmatched. The CDR3 sequence: CASSPTGGHQPQHF. The CDR3 region has the DNA TGTGCCAGCTCACCTACAGGGGGTCATCAGCCCCAGCATTTT.

This sequence joins TRBV18 and TRBJ1-3, with D possibly matching TRBD1 (6 bases). Germline V lookup: CDR1 KGHSH, CDR2 LQKENI. The CDR3 has 14 amino acids. Trimming shortened V by 6 bases and J by 1 base, and 10 bases separated the two germline ends. The CDR3, as DNA: TGTGCCAGCTCCCAACAGGGATCTGGAAACACCATATATTTT. Translation: CASSQQGSGNTIYF. Based on the CDR3 plus reference TRBV18 and TRBJ1-3, the full variable domain is NAGVMQNPRHLVRRRGQEARLRCSPMKGHSHVYWYRQLPEEGLKFMVYLQKENIIDESGMPKERFSAEFPKEGPSILRIQQVVRGDSAAYFCASSQQGSGNTIYFGEGSWLTVV.

The chain employs TRBV5-1 and TRBJ2-2, with a tentative D call TRBD2 (6 bases). The CDR3 runs to 16 residues. Trimming removed 0 bases at V and 5 bases at J, with 14 bases between. Germline V gives CDR1 SGHRS, CDR2 YFSETQ. In DNA, the CDR3 is TGCGCCAGCAGCTTGGTCGGCGGGATGGGAACCGGGGAGCTGTTTTTT. This translates into CASSLVGGMGTGELFF.

V gene TRBV6-1 combines with J gene TRBJ2-5; TRBD1 agrees at 8 bases. The CDR3 contains 15 residues. Germline values: CDR1 MNHNS, CDR2 SASEGT. The ends lost 2 bases at V and 11 bases at J; junction bases unmatched: 13. This CDR3 reads CASSEREAGGVGQYF. The CDR3 DNA reads TGTGCCAGCAGTGAACGAGAGGCAGGGGGCGTCGGGCAGTACTTC.

The gene calls are TRBV7-2 and TRBJ1-5; 10 nucleotides line up with TRBD1. With V trimmed by 4 bases and J by 6 bases, 9 bases remained unmatched. This CDR3 is built from 16 residues. CDR1 is SGHTA and CDR2 is FQGNSA in the germline V gene. The DNA for the CDR3 is TGTGCCAGCAGCTCTTCTTCGACAGGGGGCGGTCAGCCCCAGCATTTT. As protein: CASSSSSTGGGQPQHF.

The gene calls are TRBV28 and TRBJ2-7; 7 nucleotides align to TRBD2. Germline V gives CDR1 MDHEN, CDR2 SYDVKM. The V and J ends lost 1 base and 2 bases, in that order; junction bases with no gene match: 14. The CDR3 spans 18 residues. The CDR3 coding sequence is TGTGCCAGCAGTTTATCCCGGGTGTCTAGCGGTTCCACCTACGAGCAGTACTTC. It encodes CASSLSRVSSGSTYEQYF.

This clone was seen a few times. The chain links TRBV5-1 to TRBJ2-3; 11 nucleotides agree with TRBD2. This CDR3 is built from 18 residues. V was clipped by 0 bases and J by 0 bases; unmatched bases: 6. CDR1 SGHRS and CDR2 YFSETQ come from the germline V gene. The DNA of the CDR3 is TGCGCCAGCAGCTTGGAGGGTCTAGCGGGAGGCAGCACAGATACGCAGTATTTT. Translated, it gives CASSLEGLAGGSTDTQYF.

The V gene is TRBV9, the J gene TRBJ2-1; 8 nucleotides line up with TRBD2. Trimming at V came to 0 bases and at J to 2 bases, leaving 4 bases not matched to a gene. CDR3 length: 16 residues. CDR1 SGDLS and CDR2 YYNGEE come from the germline V gene. The CDR3 DNA is TGTGCCAGCAGCGTAGCCGGTAGCGGGACCTACAATGAGCAGTTCTTC. Its translation is CASSVAGSGTYNEQFF.

The V and J genes are TRBV19 and TRBJ1-5, with TRBD1 as a possible D gene (5 bases). CDR3 length: 16 amino acids. Germline CDR1 reads LNHDA; CDR2 reads SQIVND (reference sequence). V gave up 3 bases and J gave up 1 base, with 13 bases separating them. The CDR3 nucleotides read TGTGCCAGTAGTATTAGAACAGGTGCGAGCAATCAGCCCCAGCATTTT. Amino acid sequence: CASSIRTGASNQPQHF.

The J gene is TRBJ2-5, the V gene TRBV7-9; D remains unclear. Looked up from germline, CDR1 is SEHNR and CDR2 is FQNEAQ (reference sequence). CDR3 length: 11 amino acids. V lost 5 bases and J lost 3, with 4 bases in between. The CDR3 loop is CASSPKETQYF. The DNA for the CDR3 is TGTGCCAGCAGCCCCAAAGAGACCCAGTACTTC.

The V and J genes are TRBV18 and TRBJ1-1; D remains unclear. The CDR3 length is 15 residues. Germline V gives CDR1 KGHSH, CDR2 LQKENI. V was trimmed by 3 bases and J by 0 bases, leaving 11 bases between them. The CDR3, as DNA: TGTGCCAGCTCACCCCAAGGACTAATGAACACTGAAGCTTTCTTT. This gives the protein CASSPQGLMNTEAFF. The complete variable domain, with remaining parts taken from reference TRBV18 and TRBJ1-1, reads NAGVMQNPRHLVRRRGQEARLRCSPMKGHSHVYWYRQLPEEGLKFMVYLQKENIIDESGMPKERFSAEFPKEGPSILRIQQVVRGDSAAYFCASSPQGLMNTEAFFGQGTRLTVV.

This clone is a singleton in its sample. CDR3 loop: CASSKAQSNQPQHF. CDR3 nucleotide sequence: TGTGCCAGCAGCAAAGCGCAGTCTAATCAGCCCCAGCATTTT. The J gene is TRBJ1-5, the V gene TRBV21-1; the table's TRBD1 call for D was not verified on the DNA. TRBV21-1 is a recognized pseudogene. CDR3 size: 14 residues.

The chain joins TRBV27 to TRBJ2-5; TRBD1 might be the D (6 bases). The J call may be faulty, since TRBJ2-7 better matches the DNA end. Germline CDR1 MNHEY, CDR2 SMNVEV (reference sequence). The length of the CDR3 is 13 residues. The CDR3 nucleotides are TGTGCCAGCAGTCAGGGGAACTCCTACGAGCAGTACTTC. As protein: CASSQGNSYEQYF.

The rearrangement joins TRBV6-5 to TRBJ2-2, with TRBD1 identical over 10 bases. CDR3 size: 14 residues. The trim removed 7 bases at V and 5 bases at J, leaving 4 bases unmatched. The V gene's germline CDR1 is MNHEY and CDR2 SVGAGI. The CDR3 bases are TGTGCCAGCACCAAGGACAGGGGGACCGGGGAGCTGTTTTTT. Amino acids: CASTKDRGTGELFF.

This chain uses TRBV5-1 with TRBJ1-1; no clear D. CDR1 and CDR2 from the germline V gene are SGHRS and YFSETQ. V dropped 0 bases and J dropped 2 bases, with 8 bases sitting between them. CDR3 length: 14 residues. As DNA, the CDR3 is TGCGCCAGCAGCTTGGCCCTACTAAACACTGAAGCTTTCTTT. Translation: CASSLALLNTEAFF.

The chain has TRBV9 and TRBJ2-3; 7 positions match TRBD2. CDR1 is SGDLS and CDR2 is YYNGEE in the germline V gene. The CDR3 is 17 residues long. Germline trimming cut 0 bases from V and 2 bases from J; bases unmatched to any gene: 9. DNA for the CDR3: TGTGCCAGCAGCGTAGGGGGTGTACGGGGGGACACAGATACGCAGTATTTT. Its protein is CASSVGGVRGDTDTQYF.